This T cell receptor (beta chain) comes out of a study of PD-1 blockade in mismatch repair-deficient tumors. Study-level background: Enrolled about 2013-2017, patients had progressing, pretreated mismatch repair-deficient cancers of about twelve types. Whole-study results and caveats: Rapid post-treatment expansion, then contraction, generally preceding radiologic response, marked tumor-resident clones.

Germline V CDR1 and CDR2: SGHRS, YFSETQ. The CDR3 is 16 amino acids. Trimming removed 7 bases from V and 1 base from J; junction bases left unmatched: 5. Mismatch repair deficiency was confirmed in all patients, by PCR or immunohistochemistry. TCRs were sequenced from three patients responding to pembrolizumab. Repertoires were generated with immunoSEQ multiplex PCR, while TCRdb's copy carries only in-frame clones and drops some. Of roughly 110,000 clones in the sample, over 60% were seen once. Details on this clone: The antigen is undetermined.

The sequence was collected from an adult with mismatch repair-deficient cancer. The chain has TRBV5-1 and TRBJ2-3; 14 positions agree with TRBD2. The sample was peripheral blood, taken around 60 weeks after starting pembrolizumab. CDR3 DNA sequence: TGCGCCAGCCACCCGGGACTAGCGGGAGGCACAGATACGCAGTATTTT. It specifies CASHPGLAGGTDTQYF. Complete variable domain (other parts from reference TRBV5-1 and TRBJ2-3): KAGVTQTPRYLIKTRGQQVTLSCSPISGHRSVSWYQQTPGQGLQFLFEYFSETQRNKGNFPGRFSGRQFSNSRSEMNVSTLELGDSALYLCASHPGLAGGTDTQYFGPGTRLTVL.